This TCR beta chain was identified in a study of CD8 T cells in ankylosing spondylitis. TCRdb called the 5' RACE reads again in MiXCR, with one record for every CDR3 protein. The sample records about 250,000 distinct CDR3 sequences, more than 25% being singletons. Concerning this clonotype itself: Its antigen is as yet unknown.

General study findings and limits: Several highly homologous variants made up a TCR beta motif, and this motif appeared characteristic of ankylosing spondylitis blood.

Germline V gives CDR1 MNHEY, CDR2 SMNVEV (reference sequence). V trimming: 3 bases; J trimming: 5 bases; junction bases outside the gene matches: 6. The CDR3 extends over 15 amino acids. This clonotype was sampled from a male donor with ankylosing spondylitis or in good health (not recorded which). The V and J genes are TRBV27 and TRBJ2-3, with 9 bases fitting TRBD1. Sequencing was performed on blood, either unsorted or a sorted T cell fraction (not recorded which). The CDR3 nucleotides are TGTGCCAGCAGTTTCGTACAGGGGGCTGTAGATACGCAGTATTTT. Translated, it gives CASSFVQGAVDTQYF.